Included here is one TCR beta chain sequence, with context. The data stem from a study of OX40 agonist ivuxolimab in advanced cancers. Study as a whole: Prior checkpoint blockade (anti-PD-1, anti-PD-L1 or anti-CTLA-4) was permitted; approximately 40% had it.

Here immunoSEQ multiplex PCR was the method, and the copy in TCRdb shows in-frame clones only, minus some. The sample yields about 110,000 clones, about 91% seen once. Germline trimming cut 7 bases from V and 1 base from J; bases unmatched to any gene: 6. This CDR3 has 14 residues. The germline gives CDR1 KGHSH, CDR2 LQKENI. Autoimmune disease history or systemic immunosuppression meant exclusion. Sampling of blood occurred at baseline, cycle 4 day 1, and cycle 7 day 1. Sequencing was performed on CD4+ or CD8+ T cells sorted from blood, taken in a trial of the OX40 agonist ivuxolimab. The rearrangement uses TRBV18 and TRBJ1-1; the match to TRBD1 covers 7 bases. This clonotype originated in an adult with an advanced solid tumor such as melanoma, head and neck, liver or kidney cancer. Written as DNA, the CDR3 is TGTGCCAGCTGCGGACAGGCCTCGAACACTGAAGCTTTCTTT. Protein product: CASCGQASNTEAFF.